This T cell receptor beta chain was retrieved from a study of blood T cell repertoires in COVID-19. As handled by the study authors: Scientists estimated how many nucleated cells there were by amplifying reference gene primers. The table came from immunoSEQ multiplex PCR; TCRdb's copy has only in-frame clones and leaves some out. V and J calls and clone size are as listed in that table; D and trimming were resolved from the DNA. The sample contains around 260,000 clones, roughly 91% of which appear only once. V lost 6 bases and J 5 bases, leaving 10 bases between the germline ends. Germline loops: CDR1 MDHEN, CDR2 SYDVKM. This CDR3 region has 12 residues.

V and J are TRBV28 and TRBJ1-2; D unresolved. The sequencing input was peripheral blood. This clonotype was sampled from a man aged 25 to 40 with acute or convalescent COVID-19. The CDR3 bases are TGTGCCAGCAGCCCTAAATTGTATGGCTACACCTTC. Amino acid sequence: CASSPKLYGYTF.